One and the same sample provided the 20 T cell receptor beta chains below, sequenced in a study of T and B cells in COVID-19 patients. From blood, roughly 250-500 ng of genomic DNA served as TRB template. BIOMED2 TRB-A/B primer pools were used in multiplex TRB PCR. TCRdb itself ran the multiplex PCR reads through MiXCR, one entry per CDR3 protein. The sample lists some 1,400 distinct CDR3 sequences, approximately 25% occurring once. Input material: blood. All receptors come from a human donor with active COVID-19.

This clonotype is classed as medium-sized. The chain has TRBV5-5 and TRBJ1-1; D may be TRBD1 (6 bases). The germline V and J ends were trimmed by 4 bases and 1 base, with 8 bases remaining between them. CDR3 length equals 13 residues. Germline assignment: CDR1 SGHKS and CDR2 YYEKEE (reference sequence). The CDR3 region is CASSRGGNTEAFF. The CDR3 bases are TGTGCCAGCAGCCGAGGGGGGAACACTGAAGCTTTCTTT.

This clonotype counts as medium-sized. The chain combines TRBV6-5 with TRBJ2-7; D is perhaps TRBD2 (5 bases). V lost 2 bases to trimming and J lost 5 bases, with 22 bases between them. The germline gives CDR1 MNHEY, CDR2 SVGAGI. This CDR3 contains 17 residues. CDR3 DNA: TGTGCCAGCAGTTACAAAGTAGCGTGGGGTGGACCGGACGAGCAGTACTTC. Its protein is CASSYKVAWGGPDEQYF.

The V and J genes are TRBV7-2 and TRBJ1-2; 7 bases map to TRBD1. Germline V lookup: CDR1 SGHTA, CDR2 FQGNSA. Unmatched junction bases numbered 6, after V lost 2 bases and J lost 3 bases. The CDR3 sequence is 15 residues long. CDR3 bases: TGTGCCAGCAGCTTAAAATCCGGGACAGACTATGGCTACACCTTC. Amino acids: CASSLKSGTDYGYTF.

By sample fraction, this clonotype is medium-sized. This chain links TRBV10-3 with TRBJ1-5; D ambiguous. The CDR3 sequence is 12 residues long. Per germline, CDR1 ENHRY and CDR2 SYGVKD. Between the trimmed V and J ends, which lost 4 bases and 6 bases, there was a span of 7 bases. CDR3 coding DNA: TGTGCCATCAGTGGGGAAGGTCAGCCCCAGCATTTT. Its protein product is CAISGEGQPQHF.

V usage is TRBV5-1 and J usage is TRBJ2-2; no definite D call. The CDR3 spans 11 residues. Deletions cut 2 bases from V and 6 bases from J, with 2 bases between. From germline, CDR1 is SGHRS and CDR2 YFSETQ. In DNA form, the CDR3 reads TGCGCCAGCAGCTTTCCCGGGGAGCTGTTTTTT. Its translation: CASSFPGELFF.

In its sample, this clonotype is medium-sized. This sequence joins TRBV19 and TRBJ1-4, with TRBD1 identical over 7 bases. This CDR3 has 13 amino acids. J gave up 6 bases and V 10 bases, and 8 bases lay outside the gene matches. Per the germline V gene, CDR1 is LNHDA and CDR2 is SQIVND (reference sequence). CDR3 amino acids: CATTTGNYEKLFF. CDR3 DNA: TGTGCCACCACGACAGGGAATTATGAAAAACTGTTTTTT.

V usage is TRBV12-3 or TRBV12-4 and J usage is TRBJ2-5, with 7 bases fitting TRBD1. The trim removed 5 bases at V and 4 bases at J, leaving 4 bases unmatched. The CDR3 is 13 residues long. The CDR3 loop reads CASSLTGVETQYF. As DNA, the CDR3 is TGTGCCAGCAGTCTTACAGGGGTAGAGACCCAGTACTTC.

The chain recombines TRBV14 with TRBJ2-1; 7 positions match TRBD1. The germline V gene encodes CDR1 SGHDN and CDR2 FVKESK. The J segment lost 15 bases and the V segment lost 1 base, leaving 9 bases of the junction unmatched. This CDR3 is 13 amino acids long. The CDR3 DNA reads as TGTGCCAGCAGCCAAGCCGCACAGGGGCCTCCGTTCTTC. As protein: CASSQAAQGPPFF. The whole variable domain, remainder taken from reference TRBV14 and TRBJ2-1, is EAGVTQFPSHSVIEKGQTVTLRCDPISGHDNLYWYRRVMGKEIKFLLHFVKESKQDESGMPNNRFLAERTGGTYSTLKVQPAELEDSGVYFCASSQAAQGPPFFGPGTRLTVL.

This clonotype is classed as medium-sized (0.01 to 0.1%). The chain carries TRBV6-5 and TRBJ1-5, with a weak D call TRBD1 (5 bases). V lost 6 bases and J 2 bases, leaving 11 bases between the germline ends. The CDR3 totals 14 residues. CDR1 and CDR2 from the germline V gene are MNHEY and SVGAGI. CDR3 bases: TGTGCCAGCAGAGGCGGGGGGGGCAATCAGCCCCAGCATTTT. Translating it yields CASRGGGGNQPQHF.

This clonotype ranks as medium-sized (0.01 to 0.1%). The chain couples TRBV19 to TRBJ1-5, with a weak D call TRBD1 (6 bases). Per the germline V gene, CDR1 is LNHDA and CDR2 is SQIVND (reference sequence). With 2 bases removed from V and 11 bases from J, the gap between germline ends came to 10 bases. The CDR3 consists of 12 residues. This CDR3 reads CASSITEGAQHF. Written as DNA, the CDR3 is TGTGCCAGTAGTATAACTGAGGGGGCCCAGCATTTT.

The sample holds one count of this clonotype. V usage is TRBV6-5 and J usage is TRBJ2-7, with D maybe TRBD1 (6 bases). Trimming shortened V by 5 bases and J by 5 bases, and 16 bases separated the two germline ends. The CDR3 covers 14 residues. Germline loops: CDR1 MNHEY, CDR2 SVGAGI. The CDR3 region has the DNA TGTGCCAGCAGTGTCGCCGGGACACTCGACGAGCAGTACTTC. Protein: CASSVAGTLDEQYF.

The chain is built from TRBV20-1 and TRBJ2-7; possibly TRBD1 for D (7 bases). The germline V gene has CDR1 DFQATT and CDR2 SNEGSKA (reference sequence). The CDR3 has 16 amino acids. Trimming took 5 bases from V and 3 from J, leaving 23 bases between them. Here the CDR3 reads CSAYALGTAGGYEQYF. In DNA, the CDR3 is TGCAGTGCTTATGCGTTAGGGACAGCCGGGGGCTACGAGCAGTACTTC.

This clonotype was observed a handful of times. The CDR3 loop reads CASMGGGASGELFF. The CDR3 nucleotides read TGCGCCAGCATGGGAGGGGGCGCGTCCGGGGAGCTGTTTTTT. The genes are TRBV5-1 and TRBJ2-2, with D perhaps assigned TRBD1 or TRBD2 (7 bases each). Trimming stripped 6 bases from V and 6 bases from J, with 15 bases between. CDR1 and CDR2 (germline): SGHRS, YFSETQ. This CDR3 region has 14 residues.

Judged by abundance, this clonotype is medium-sized. The chain carries TRBV5-6 and TRBJ2-7; 8 bases line up with TRBD1. The germline V gene has CDR1 SGHDT and CDR2 YYEEEE. The CDR3 extends over 15 amino acids. J gave up 4 bases and V 0 bases, and 6 bases lay outside the gene matches. The DNA of the CDR3 is TGTGCCAGCAGCTTGGCAGGACAGGGCCTTTACGAGCAGTACTTC. This translates into CASSLAGQGLYEQYF. The variable domain in full, with the rest retrieved from reference TRBV5-6 and TRBJ2-7, is DAGVTQSPTHLIKTRGQQVTLRCSPKSGHDTVSWYQQALGQGPQFIFQYYEEEERQRGNFPDRFSGHQFPNYSSELNVNALLLGDSALYLCASSLAGQGLYEQYFGPGTRLTVT.

The genes are TRBV20-1 and TRBJ2-3; 10 bases fit TRBD2. CDR1 is DFQATT and CDR2 is SNEGSKA in the germline V gene (reference sequence). With 2 bases clipped from V and 6 bases from J, the junction kept 11 bases outside the gene matches. There are 16 residues in the CDR3. CDR3 coding DNA: TGCAGTGCTAGACCGTTGAGCGGGAGGGCCAGGGATACGCAGTATTTT. As protein: CSARPLSGRARDTQYF.

Judged by abundance, this clonotype is medium-sized. The J gene is TRBJ2-1, the V gene TRBV18; tentative D call: TRBD1 (6 bases). The V end lost 4 bases, the J end lost 4 bases, and 8 bases lay between the germline ends. The CDR3 has 13 amino acids. CDR1 is KGHSH, CDR2 LQKENI, per germline. In DNA form, the CDR3 reads TGTGCCAGCTCACGGGACACTTACAATGAGCAGTTCTTC. This gives the protein CASSRDTYNEQFF.

Sample share makes this clonotype large (0.1 to 1%). This chain joins TRBV18 and TRBJ2-1, with TRBD2 matching 11 bases. Germline assignment: CDR1 KGHSH and CDR2 LQKENI. Trimming at V came to 3 bases and at J to 15 bases, leaving 7 bases not matched to a gene. The CDR3 is made up of 13 amino acids. The CDR3 reads CASSPDRLAGSFF. DNA for the CDR3: TGTGCCAGCTCACCGGATCGACTAGCGGGGTCGTTCTTC.

Judged by abundance, this clonotype is medium-sized. The genes are TRBV5-6 and TRBJ2-3; 10 bases fit TRBD2. Trimming took 2 bases from V and 6 from J; bases not matched to a gene: 9. The CDR3 is made up of 16 amino acids. The germline V gene has CDR1 SGHDT and CDR2 YYEEEE. CDR3 DNA sequence: TGTGCCAGCAGCTTAACGGCTAGCGGGAGATGGGATACGCAGTATTTT. Its translation is CASSLTASGRWDTQYF.

Sample share makes this clonotype medium-sized (0.01 to 0.1%). This sequence joins TRBV10-3 and TRBJ2-7; tentatively, D is TRBD1 (6 bases). V was pared by 3 bases and J by 3 bases, with 15 bases between. CDR1 and CDR2 from the germline V gene are ENHRY and SYGVKD. This CDR3 is 15 amino acids long. CDR3 protein: CAISDIQGLLYEQYF. The CDR3 nucleotides are TGTGCCATCAGTGACATACAGGGTCTACTCTACGAGCAGTACTTC.

In its sample, this clonotype was seen a few times. The chain links TRBV7-6 to TRBJ2-1; the D call may be TRBD1 or TRBD2 (5 bases each). V shed 4 bases and J shed 5 bases, with 12 bases lying between them. Germline CDR1 reads SGHVS; CDR2 reads FNYEAQ. The CDR3 contains 14 residues. The CDR3 DNA follows: TGTGCCAGCAGCTACGCTCCGGGACACAATGAGCAGTTCTTC. As protein: CASSYAPGHNEQFF.